This T cell receptor beta chain was recorded in a study of OX40 agonist ivuxolimab in advanced cancers. Study as a whole: Patients were dosed with the agonistic anti-OX40 (CD134) antibody ivuxolimab. Allowance was made for prior anti-PD-1, anti-PD-L1 or anti-CTLA-4 therapy, and roughly 40% had some.

The CDR3 runs 17 residues. The V end lost 4 bases, the J end lost 3 bases, and 19 bases lay between the germline ends. Per germline, CDR1 SGHRS and CDR2 YFSETQ. The method was immunoSEQ multiplex PCR; TCRdb's version includes in-frame clones alone and lacks a portion of them. The sample lists around 71,000 clones; around four fifths were seen once. The clonotype originates from an adult with an advanced solid tumor such as melanoma, head and neck, liver or kidney cancer. The genes are TRBV5-1 and TRBJ2-2; tentative D call: TRBD2 (5 bases). The sequencing here drew on CD4+ or CD8+ T cells sorted from blood, taken in a trial of the OX40 agonist ivuxolimab. DNA of the CDR3: TGCGCCAGCAGCCTGGTCGAGATATTGGGAGACACCGGGGAGCTGTTTTTT. Its protein is CASSLVEILGDTGELFF.